A selection of T cell receptor beta chains follows, all from one sample in a study of blood T cell repertoires in COVID-19. Only in-frame clones appear in the TCRdb table, and some are missing; sequencing was by immunoSEQ multiplex PCR. The repertoire includes more than 45,000 clones, over 75% of them detected once, and roughly 5% sits in the top ten. Sequencing used peripheral blood. The receptors come from a man aged 35 to 55 with active COVID-19. Both conserved end residues are part of each CDR3. D genes are given only for firm matches. Not all rows give a size; the values are once, few, many and, for expanded clones, a class.

j_call | d_call | clone_size | v_call | cdr3_aa | cdr3_nt
TRBJ2-3 | - | - | TRBV18 | CASSPPGDTQYF | TGTGCCAGCTCCCCCCCCGGGGATACGCAGTATTTT
TRBJ2-2 | - | few | TRBV4-1 | CASSQDIKGELFF | TGCGCCAGCAGCCAAGATATAAAAGGGGAGCTGTTTTTT
TRBJ2-2 | - | - | TRBV4-1 | CASSQGASTGELFF | TGCGCCAGCAGCCAGGGGGCGAGCACCGGGGAGCTGTTTTTT
TRBJ2-7 | - | - | TRBV6-1 | CASSEKFGLYF | TGTGCCAGCAGTGAAAAGTTTGGGCTGTACTTC
TRBJ1-5 | - | - | TRBV12-3/TRBV12-4 | CASSLTGNQPQHF | TGTGCCAGCAGTTTGACAGGAAATCAGCCCCAGCATTTT
TRBJ2-5 | TRBD2 | - | TRBV29-1 | CSVDLQGAGGPGETQYF | TGCAGCGTTGACCTCCAAGGTGCGGGAGGGCCGGGGGAGACCCAGTACTTC
TRBJ1-1 | - | - | TRBV10-2 | CASSDRVGTEAFF | TGCGCCAGCAGTGACAGGGTAGGGACTGAAGCTTTCTTT
TRBJ2-6 | TRBD1 | - | TRBV5-4 | CASSLVRDSAGANVLTF | TGTGCCAGCAGCTTGGTTCGGGACAGTGCTGGGGCCAACGTCCTGACTTTC
TRBJ1-3 | - | - | TRBV7-3 | CASSPDGSSGNTIYF | TGTGCCAGCAGCCCGGACGGGAGCTCTGGAAACACCATATATTTT
TRBJ1-6 | TRBD1 | few | TRBV20-1 | CSASAGQGLRWEYSPLHF | TGCAGTGCTAGTGCGGGACAGGGGCTTCGTTGGGAATATTCACCCCTCCACTTT
TRBJ2-5 | TRBD1 | - | TRBV2 | CASSLDRGETQYF | TGTGCCAGCAGTCTTGACAGGGGAGAGACCCAGTACTTC
TRBJ1-2 | TRBD1 | - | TRBV2 | CASRYGQGENYGYTF | TGTGCCAGCAGATATGGACAGGGGGAGAACTATGGCTACACCTTC
TRBJ2-7 | TRBD1 | few | TRBV9 | CASSVRDRAYEQYF | TGTGCCAGCAGCGTACGGGACAGGGCCTACGAGCAGTACTTC
TRBJ1-1 | TRBD1 | - | TRBV28 | CASSFNPNRGESDTEAFF | TGTGCCAGCAGTTTCAACCCAAACAGGGGTGAGTCGGACACTGAAGCTTTCTTT
TRBJ1-3 | - | few | TRBV28 | CASSFRVSGNTIYF | TGTGCCAGCAGTTTTCGCGTCTCGGGAAACACCATATATTTT
TRBJ1-3 | - | - | TRBV7-8 | CASSGRDFGNTIYF | TGTGCCAGCAGCGGCCGGGATTTTGGAAACACCATATATTTT
TRBJ2-1 | - | - | TRBV10-1 | CASTTGTYFYNEQFF | TGCGCCAGCACTACAGGAACCTACTTCTACAATGAGCAGTTCTTC
TRBJ1-5 | - | - | TRBV27 | CASRLNFGISQPQHF | TGTGCCAGCAGACTAAACTTCGGGATTAGTCAGCCCCAGCATTTT
TRBJ1-3 | - | - | TRBV28 | CASRKEVAGSSTIYF | TGTGCCAGCAGGAAAGAGGTAGCAGGGTCGAGCACCATATATTTT
TRBJ2-1 | TRBD2 | - | TRBV3-1/TRBV3-2 | CASSQPLAGFYNEQFF | TGTGCCAGCAGCCAGCCACTAGCGGGCTTCTACAATGAGCAGTTCTTC
TRBJ1-1 | TRBD1 | once | TRBV27 | CASNLQGAVTEAFF | TGTGCCAGCAACCTACAGGGGGCGGTCACTGAAGCTTTCTTT
TRBJ2-3 | TRBD2 | once | TRBV10-3 | CAISILAGGGTDTQYF | TGTGCCATCAGCATCCTAGCGGGAGGTGGAACAGATACGCAGTATTTT
TRBJ1-1 | - | - | TRBV2 | CASSEEGRMGRTEAFF | TGTGCCAGCAGTGAAGAGGGGAGGATGGGTAGGACTGAAGCTTTCTTT
TRBJ2-3 | TRBD2 | - | TRBV5-1 | CASSLAAGGPLGTDTQYF | TGCGCCAGCAGCTTGGCAGCGGGAGGACCCCTGGGCACAGATACGCAGTATTTT
TRBJ1-2 | - | - | TRBV21-1 | CAGTGTNYGYTF | TGTGCCGGAACAGGGACTAACTATGGCTACACCTTC
TRBJ1-1 | - | - | TRBV5-1 | CASSLRGGTEAFF | TGCGCCAGCAGCTTGAGGGGTGGGACTGAAGCTTTCTTT
TRBJ2-1 | TRBD2 | - | TRBV24-1 | CATSRTSGTYNEQFF | TGTGCCACCAGTAGGACTAGCGGGACCTACAATGAGCAGTTCTTC
TRBJ1-1 | - | - | TRBV6-5 | CASSSPWEGQAFF | TGTGCCAGCAGTTCGCCTTGGGAGGGGCAAGCTTTCTTT
TRBJ2-2 | - | few | TRBV11-2 | CASSLVPGGGELFF | TGTGCCAGCAGCTTAGTACCCGGAGGTGGGGAGCTGTTTTTT
TRBJ1-2 | - | once | TRBV19 | CASSIGANGYTF | TGTGCCAGTAGTATAGGAGCGAATGGCTACACCTTC
TRBJ1-5 | - | - | TRBV25-1 | CASSVTPGETNQPQHF | TGTGCCAGCAGTGTCACGCCGGGGGAAACCAATCAGCCCCAGCATTTT
TRBJ2-2 | - | - | TRBV12-5 | CASGFLLTSDRPNGAGELFF | TGTGCTAGTGGTTTCCTCCTTACCTCGGACAGACCGAATGGCGCCGGGGAGCTGTTTTTT
TRBJ2-3 | - | few | TRBV28 | CASSFPQGAEREGLSDTQYF | TGTGCCAGCAGTTTTCCACAGGGGGCTGAGCGGGAGGGCCTCTCAGATACGCAGTATTTT
TRBJ2-7 | TRBD1 | few | TRBV28 | CASSLTGLYEQYF | TGTGCCAGCAGTTTGACAGGGTTATACGAGCAGTACTTC
TRBJ2-5 | TRBD2 | - | TRBV7-9 | CASSLVGLAGAAETQYF | TGTGCCAGCAGCTTAGTCGGACTAGCGGGAGCCGCGGAGACCCAGTACTTC
TRBJ2-1 | - | - | TRBV7-2 | CASSLASGLVDEQFF | TGTGCCAGCAGCTTAGCCTCTGGTCTAGTGGATGAGCAGTTCTTC
TRBJ2-7 | TRBD2 | - | TRBV11-2 | CASSLDWGLAGERRANEQYF | TGTGCCAGCAGCTTAGATTGGGGACTAGCGGGAGAGAGAAGGGCAAACGAGCAGTACTTC
TRBJ2-7 | TRBD2 | - | TRBV27 | CASSHIAGEIYEQYF | TGTGCCAGCAGCCACATAGCGGGAGAGATCTACGAGCAGTACTTC
TRBJ2-7 | TRBD1 | - | TRBV5-1 | CASSLGQGPREQYF | TGCGCCAGCAGCTTGGGACAGGGTCCGAGGGAGCAGTACTTC
TRBJ1-1 | - | once | TRBV20-1 | CSASLQGVQTEAFF | TGCAGTGCTAGTCTACAGGGTGTTCAGACTGAAGCTTTCTTT
TRBJ2-7 | - | - | TRBV9 | CASSVQSGYEQYF | TGTGCCAGCAGCGTTCAGTCGGGCTACGAGCAGTACTTC
TRBJ2-2 | TRBD1 | - | TRBV11-2 | CASSFDRDGGELFF | TGTGCCAGCAGCTTTGACAGGGATGGCGGGGAGCTGTTTTTT
TRBJ2-1 | - | - | TRBV25-1 | CASKGDEGYNEQFF | TGTGCCAGCAAAGGCGACGAGGGCTACAATGAGCAGTTCTTC
TRBJ2-1 | - | - | TRBV6-5 | CASSPFGATYNEQFF | TGTGCCAGCAGTCCCTTTGGGGCCACCTACAATGAGCAGTTCTTC
TRBJ2-7 | TRBD2 | - | TRBV9 | CASSPGLAGSSYEQYF | TGTGCCAGCAGCCCGGGACTAGCGGGGAGCTCCTACGAGCAGTACTTC
TRBJ1-5 | - | - | TRBV18 | CASSAEGDQPQHF | TGTGCCAGCTCAGCCGAGGGGGATCAGCCCCAGCATTTT
TRBJ2-5 | - | once | TRBV9 | CASSVYGKETQYF | TGTGCCAGCAGCGTATACGGGAAAGAGACCCAGTACTTC
TRBJ2-2 | - | - | TRBV6-5 | CASREKNTGELFF | TGTGCCAGCCGGGAGAAAAACACCGGGGAGCTGTTTTTT
TRBJ2-7 | - | - | TRBV19 | CASSKEGYEQYF | TGTGCCAGTAGTAAGGAGGGCTACGAGCAGTACTTC
TRBJ2-7 | TRBD2 | - | TRBV18 | CASSPGLAGVGEQYF | TGTGCCAGCTCACCGGGACTAGCGGGAGTGGGGGAGCAGTACTTC
TRBJ1-5 | TRBD1 | - | TRBV28 | CASTPGQGSYSNQPQHF | TGTGCCAGCACCCCGGGACAGGGGTCTTATAGCAATCAGCCCCAGCATTTT
TRBJ2-1 | - | few | TRBV2 | CASSPSASADNEQFF | TGTGCCAGCAGTCCTAGCGCCTCTGCCGACAATGAGCAGTTCTTC
TRBJ1-2 | - | - | TRBV5-4 | CASSLVRGSYTF | TGTGCCAGCAGCTTGGTCCGGGGGAGCTACACCTTC